This T cell receptor beta chain was profiled in a study of Ad26.COV2.S vaccination and SARS-CoV-2 variants. On the study more broadly: Each vaccinee took Ad26.COV2.S intramuscularly, once or twice 56 days apart. Study-level results: Responses of T cells in total may have been underestimated by the TCR breadth and depth analyses. Vaccine and placebo groups showed comparable non-spike TCR breadth.

With respect to this clone: Its antigen is currently unknown.

As to treatment: around 19 received Ad26.COV2.S at low or high dose, single or two shots; about 5 received placebo; per-sample allocation not given. Material that was analyzed had been drawn on day 63 after the first vaccine or placebo injection. In Boston, an adult donor aged 18-55 years took part. Germline V lookup: CDR1 MNHNY, CDR2 SVGAGI (reference sequence). With 2 bases removed from V and 8 bases from J, the gap between germline ends came to 13 bases. The length of the CDR3 is 14 residues. Clones were read by immunoSEQ multiplex PCR, and TCRdb kept only the in-frame ones, dropping some. The sample includes 200,000 to 300,000 clones, around 88% of them seen just once.

The input for sequencing was peripheral blood, taken in a trial of Ad26.COV2.S vaccine versus placebo. The chain recombines TRBV6-6 with TRBJ2-1; D is uncertain. The origin of this receptor is a person between 18 and 65 years old who received the Ad26.COV2.S COVID-19 vaccine or a placebo. The CDR3 DNA follows: TGTGCCAGCAGTTACCCCCCCAAAGGCGATGAGCAGTTCTTC. Protein product: CASSYPPKGDEQFF.